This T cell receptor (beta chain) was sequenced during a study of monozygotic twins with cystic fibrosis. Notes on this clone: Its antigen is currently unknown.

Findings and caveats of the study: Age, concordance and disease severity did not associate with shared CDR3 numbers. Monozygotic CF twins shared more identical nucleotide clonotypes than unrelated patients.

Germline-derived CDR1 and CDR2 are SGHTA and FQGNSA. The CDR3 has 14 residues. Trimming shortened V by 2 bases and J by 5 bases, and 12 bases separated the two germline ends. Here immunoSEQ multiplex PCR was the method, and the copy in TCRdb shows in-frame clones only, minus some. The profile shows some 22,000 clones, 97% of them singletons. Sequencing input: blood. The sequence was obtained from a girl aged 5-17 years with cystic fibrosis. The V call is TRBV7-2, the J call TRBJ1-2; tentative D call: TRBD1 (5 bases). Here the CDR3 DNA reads TGTGCCAGCAGCTTATCGGCAGGGCGGTATGGCTACACCTTC. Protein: CASSLSAGRYGYTF.